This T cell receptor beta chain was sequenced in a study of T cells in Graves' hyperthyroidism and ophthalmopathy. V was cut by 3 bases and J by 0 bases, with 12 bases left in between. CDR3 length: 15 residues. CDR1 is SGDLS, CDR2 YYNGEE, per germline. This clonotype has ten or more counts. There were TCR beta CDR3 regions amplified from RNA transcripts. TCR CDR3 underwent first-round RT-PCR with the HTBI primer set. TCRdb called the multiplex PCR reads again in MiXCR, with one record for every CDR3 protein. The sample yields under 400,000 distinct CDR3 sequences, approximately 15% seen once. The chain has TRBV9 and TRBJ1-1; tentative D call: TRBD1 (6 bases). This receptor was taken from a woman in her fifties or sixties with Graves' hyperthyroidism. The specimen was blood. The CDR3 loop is CASSGAGTMNTEAFF. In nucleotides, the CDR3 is TGTGCCAGCAGCGGCGCCGGGACAATGAACACTGAAGCTTTCTTT.